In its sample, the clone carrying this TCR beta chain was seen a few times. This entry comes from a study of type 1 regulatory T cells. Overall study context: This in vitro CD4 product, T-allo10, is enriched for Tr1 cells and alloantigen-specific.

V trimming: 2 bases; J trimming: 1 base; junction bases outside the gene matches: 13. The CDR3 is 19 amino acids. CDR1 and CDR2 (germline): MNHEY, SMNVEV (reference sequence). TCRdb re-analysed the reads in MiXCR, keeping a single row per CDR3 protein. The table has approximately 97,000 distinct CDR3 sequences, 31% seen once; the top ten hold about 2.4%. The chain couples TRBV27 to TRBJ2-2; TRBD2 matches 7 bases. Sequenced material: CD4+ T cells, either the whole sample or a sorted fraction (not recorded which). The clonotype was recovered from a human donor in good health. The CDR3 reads CASSLNIVGGWWNTGELFF. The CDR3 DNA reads TGTGCCAGCAGTTTAAATATCGTCGGGGGGTGGTGGAACACCGGGGAGCTGTTTTTT.